This T cell receptor beta chain was identified in a study of OX40 agonist ivuxolimab in advanced cancers. The trim removed 0 bases at V and 5 bases at J, leaving 3 bases unmatched. This CDR3 has 15 amino acids. Germline CDR1 and CDR2: MNHEY and SVGAGI. The table came from immunoSEQ multiplex PCR; TCRdb's copy has only in-frame clones and leaves some out. There are about 70,000 clones in the sample; roughly 80% occur only once, and about 1.1% lies in the top ten. Comments on this clone: Antigen unknown.

Study-level points and caveats: In the 0.1 to 3.0 mg/kg range, CD4+ and CD8+ blood T cells had expanded clonally by week 6.

This specimen consisted of CD4+ or CD8+ T cells sorted from blood, obtained in a trial of the OX40 agonist ivuxolimab. This receptor was identified in an adult with an advanced solid tumor such as melanoma, head and neck, liver or kidney cancer. V and J are TRBV6-5 and TRBJ2-3, with 9 bases that match TRBD2. The CDR3 here is CASSYSAGGGDTQYF. The CDR3 DNA follows: TGTGCCAGCAGTTACTCCGCGGGGGGGGGAGATACGCAGTATTTT.